What follows is one T cell receptor (beta chain) and its context. Per the germline V gene, CDR1 is SGHRS and CDR2 is YFSETQ. The CDR3 totals 12 residues. Trimming pared 4 bases from V and 8 bases from J, leaving 11 bases between. 13 Jbeta primers and 60 Vbeta primers were used for the PCR. Libraries were prepared by immunoSEQ multiplex PCR; TCRdb keeps only in-frame clonotypes and omits some of them. The sample carries 180,000 or so clones, 70% to 90% recorded once. The data are from a study of cytomegalovirus exposure and HLA in healthy donors. The J gene is TRBJ2-3, the V gene TRBV5-1, with D uncertain. The receptor's source is a man aged 18-30 years in good health and CMV-seropositive. The material sequenced was PBMCs. CDR3 DNA sequence: TGCGCCAGCAGCGTGAACCCCGGTACGCAGTATTTT. Translating it yields CASSVNPGTQYF.